The T cell receptor (beta chain) under discussion was sequenced for a study of T cells in Graves' hyperthyroidism and ophthalmopathy. Overall study context: Blood was drawn when the patient was first diagnosed and still untreated.

Broader study findings: Also found in blood were most expanded thyroid clonotypes above 0.001.

This clonotype has at least ten counts. Its target is unknown. Authors of the study amplified TCR beta CDR3 regions from RNA transcripts. The study used the HTBI primer set for a first-round RT-PCR of the TCR CDR3. TCRdb re-called the multiplex PCR reads through MiXCR, storing one row per CDR3 protein. The sample has 380,000 or so distinct CDR3 sequences, roughly 13% seen once; the top ten hold roughly 20%. The germline CDR1 and CDR2 sequences are GTSNPN and SVGIG (reference sequence). The CDR3 has 14 residues. The V end was cut by 6 bases, the J end by 1 base, with 15 bases between. The chain couples TRBV30 to TRBJ1-2; the D is unclear. This TCR came from a young man with Graves' hyperthyroidism that later progressed to Graves' ophthalmopathy. The source material was blood. CDR3 DNA sequence: TGTGCCTGTACCTCCTGGGCAAATAACTATGGCTACACCTTC. Its protein product is CACTSWANNYGYTF.